The clone carrying this T cell receptor (beta chain) showed up many times. Antigen unknown. These data are taken from a study of neurological immune-mediated disorders. Broader study findings: No expanded-clone CDR3 amino acid sequence recurred across subjects, suggesting private TCR-beta repertoires.

This CDR3 is built from 15 residues. The V gene lost 0 bases and the J gene lost 4 bases, with 10 bases spanning the gap. Germline CDR1 LGHNA, CDR2 YSLEER. Healthy control participants comprised blood bank volunteers in Maryland, USA. The authors produced cDNA by 5'RACE using 10-nucleotide random UMIs. TCRdb re-derived calls from the 5' RACE reads in MiXCR, one entry per CDR3 protein. In the table there are about 76,000 distinct CDR3 sequences, more than 15% of which are singletons. The rearrangement uses TRBV4-3 and TRBJ1-5, with unresolved D. The receptor comes from a middle-aged woman in good health. Sequencing was carried out using PBMCs. CDR3: CASSQDRTDNQPQHF. For the CDR3, the DNA is TGCGCCAGCAGCCAAGACCGGACCGATAATCAGCCCCAGCATTTT.